This paragraph covers one T cell receptor beta chain sequence. Patients had blood sampled at baseline and again on cycle 4 day 1 and cycle 7 day 1. The data were produced by immunoSEQ multiplex PCR, yet TCRdb's version contains in-frame clones alone and is incomplete. Seen here are tens of thousands of clones, around nine tenths observed once, and the top ten hold 0.3% to 0.45%. CDR3 size: 15 residues. Trimming removed 4 bases from V and 5 bases from J; junction bases left unmatched: 9. From germline, CDR1 is SGHNT and CDR2 YYREEE (reference sequence). These data come from a study of OX40 agonist ivuxolimab in advanced cancers.

The receptor was isolated from an adult with an advanced solid tumor such as melanoma, head and neck, liver or kidney cancer. V gene TRBV5-4 combines with J gene TRBJ1-1; TRBD1 matches at 9 bases. This specimen was CD4+ or CD8+ T cells sorted from blood, taken in a trial of the OX40 agonist ivuxolimab. The CDR3 nucleotides are TGTGCCAGCAGCACCCGGACAGGGGTTAGTACTGAAGCTTTCTTT. This gives the protein CASSTRTGVSTEAFF.